Here is one T cell receptor (beta chain) with its context. Its antigen is still unknown. These data come from a study of cytomegalovirus exposure and HLA in healthy donors. PCR employed 60 Vbeta and 13 Jbeta primers. Libraries were prepared by immunoSEQ multiplex PCR; TCRdb keeps only in-frame clonotypes and omits some of them. Among approximately 210,000 clones listed, 77% were seen once. V shed 8 bases and J 4 bases; nucleotides not matched to a gene: 8. The length of the CDR3 is 15 residues. CDR1 and CDR2 from the germline V gene are ENHRY and SYGVKD. Study-wide results and limits: A classifier reportedly called cytomegalovirus status with high sensitivity and specificity. CMV antigen specificity was confirmed in vitro for three CMV-associated chains. The study recorded 150 to 200 TCR beta chains that were cytomegalovirus-associated. TCR beta V- and J-gene trimming, according to a later analysis, was linked to a missense DCLRE1C variant.

This chain links TRBV10-3 with TRBJ2-3, with 11 bases identical to TRBD2. This receptor was taken from a woman aged 25 to 45 in good health and CMV-seropositive. Sequences were obtained from PBMCs. The chain's CDR3 is CAISITSGSADTQYF. DNA of the CDR3: TGTGCCATCTCCATCACTAGCGGGAGCGCAGATACGCAGTATTTT.